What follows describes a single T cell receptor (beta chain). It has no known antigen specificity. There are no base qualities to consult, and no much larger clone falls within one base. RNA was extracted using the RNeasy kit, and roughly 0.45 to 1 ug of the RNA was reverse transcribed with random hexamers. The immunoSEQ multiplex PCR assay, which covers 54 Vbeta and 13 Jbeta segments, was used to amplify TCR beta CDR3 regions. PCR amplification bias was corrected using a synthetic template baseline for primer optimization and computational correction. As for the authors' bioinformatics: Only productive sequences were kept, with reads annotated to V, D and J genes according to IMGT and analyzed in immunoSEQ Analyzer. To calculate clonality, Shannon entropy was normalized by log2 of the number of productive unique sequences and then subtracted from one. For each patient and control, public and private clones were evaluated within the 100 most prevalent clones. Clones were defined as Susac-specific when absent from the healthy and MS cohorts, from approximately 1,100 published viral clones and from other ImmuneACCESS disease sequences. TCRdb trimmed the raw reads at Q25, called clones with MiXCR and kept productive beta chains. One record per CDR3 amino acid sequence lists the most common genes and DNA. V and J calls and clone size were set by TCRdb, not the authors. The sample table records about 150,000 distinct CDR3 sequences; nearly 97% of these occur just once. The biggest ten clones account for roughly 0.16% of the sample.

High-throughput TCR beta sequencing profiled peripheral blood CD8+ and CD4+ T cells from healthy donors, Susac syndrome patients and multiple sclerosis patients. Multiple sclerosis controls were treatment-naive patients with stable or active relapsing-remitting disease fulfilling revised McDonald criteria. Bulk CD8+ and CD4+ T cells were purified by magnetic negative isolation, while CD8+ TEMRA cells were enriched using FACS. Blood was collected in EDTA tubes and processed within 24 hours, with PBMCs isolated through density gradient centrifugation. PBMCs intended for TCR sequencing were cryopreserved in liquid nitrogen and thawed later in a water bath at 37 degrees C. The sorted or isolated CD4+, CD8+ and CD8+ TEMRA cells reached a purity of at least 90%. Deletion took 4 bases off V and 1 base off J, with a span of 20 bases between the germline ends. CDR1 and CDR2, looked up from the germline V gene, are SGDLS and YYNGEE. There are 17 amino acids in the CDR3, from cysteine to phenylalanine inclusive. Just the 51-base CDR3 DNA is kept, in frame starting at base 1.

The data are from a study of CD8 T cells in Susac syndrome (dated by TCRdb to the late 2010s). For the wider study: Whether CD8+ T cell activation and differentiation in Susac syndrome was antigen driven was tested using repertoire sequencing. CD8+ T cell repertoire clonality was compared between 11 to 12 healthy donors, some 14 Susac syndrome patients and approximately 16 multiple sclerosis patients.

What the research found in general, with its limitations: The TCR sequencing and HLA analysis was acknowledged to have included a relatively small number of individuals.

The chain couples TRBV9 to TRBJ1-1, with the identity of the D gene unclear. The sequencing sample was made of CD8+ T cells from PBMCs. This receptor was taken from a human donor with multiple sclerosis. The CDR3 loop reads CASSTPKWETQNTEAFF. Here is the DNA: TGTGCCAGCAGCACCCCTAAGTGGGAGACACAGAACACTGAAGCTTTCTTT.